These T cell receptor beta chains were read from a single sample in a study of blood T cell repertoires in COVID-19. TCRdb's table, derived via immunoSEQ multiplex PCR, lists solely in-frame clones and lacks some. The table shows just under 150,000 clones, with 80% to 90% occurring only once. Sequencing used peripheral blood. These receptors originate from a woman between 45 and 65 years old with acute or convalescent COVID-19. Both conserved end residues are part of each CDR3.

j_call v_call cdr3_aa
TRBJ2-5 TRBV18 CASSLGQGGETQYF
TRBJ1-6 TRBV19 CASSIGGLNSPLHF
TRBJ1-6 TRBV2 CASSEGRDNSPLHF
TRBJ1-3 TRBV18 CASSPPGLRGNTIYF
TRBJ1-6 TRBV19 CASNIDRVSDSPLHF
TRBJ1-2 TRBV15 CATSRDLLRGTYGYTF
TRBJ1-3 TRBV7-3 CASSENSGGNGNTIYF
TRBJ1-2 TRBV18 CASSPRGWGYTF
TRBJ2-5 TRBV9 CASSASGQGERETQYF
TRBJ2-7 TRBV10-3 CAITHEQYF
TRBJ2-5 TRBV27 CASSWTQGETQYF
TRBJ2-5 TRBV6-5 CASSTSGRQETQYF
TRBJ2-3 TRBV7-3 CASSPDGGTDTQYF
TRBJ2-2 TRBV5-1 CASSLKTTSNTGELFF
TRBJ1-1 TRBV6-5 CASSYSGTANTEAFF
TRBJ1-2 TRBV30 CAWSPGRDYGYTF
TRBJ2-3 TRBV29-1 CSVATATSGRGTDTQYF
TRBJ2-2 TRBV28 CASTAALQLRNTGELFF
TRBJ2-5 TRBV6-1 CASSSSQGKTQYF
TRBJ2-7 TRBV18 CASSPGTGGPYEQYF
TRBJ1-2 TRBV30 CAWREQGTYGYTF
TRBJ1-2 TRBV30 CAWRPKIGTGVYGYTF
TRBJ2-6 TRBV18 CASSPSVAGANVLTF
TRBJ2-1 TRBV3-1/TRBV3-2 CASSQENGRLGNEQFF
TRBJ1-1 TRBV19 CASSPPGQMNTEAFF
TRBJ1-2 TRBV2 CASSPPGVGYGYTF
TRBJ2-3 TRBV6-5 CASTPSGGPDTQYF
TRBJ2-1 TRBV5-4 CASALMGGAHEQFF
TRBJ1-6 TRBV30 CAWSALTGDNSPLHF
TRBJ2-1 TRBV7-9 CASSFPSVNNEQFF
TRBJ2-7 TRBV19 CASTLGHRSSYEQYF
TRBJ2-2 TRBV4-2 CASSQVRQRGDVGELFF
TRBJ2-3 TRBV19 CASSPQGYTQYF
TRBJ2-7 TRBV11-2 CASSSEGQLSYEQYF
TRBJ1-3 TRBV11-2 CASSLGQVEGNTIYF
TRBJ2-3 TRBV30 CAWKGAGQGATDTQYF
TRBJ2-7 TRBV14 CASSQGGGRGVRSYEQYF
TRBJ2-6 TRBV6-5 CALESSGANVLTF
TRBJ2-1 TRBV14 CASSQILQSTYNEQFF